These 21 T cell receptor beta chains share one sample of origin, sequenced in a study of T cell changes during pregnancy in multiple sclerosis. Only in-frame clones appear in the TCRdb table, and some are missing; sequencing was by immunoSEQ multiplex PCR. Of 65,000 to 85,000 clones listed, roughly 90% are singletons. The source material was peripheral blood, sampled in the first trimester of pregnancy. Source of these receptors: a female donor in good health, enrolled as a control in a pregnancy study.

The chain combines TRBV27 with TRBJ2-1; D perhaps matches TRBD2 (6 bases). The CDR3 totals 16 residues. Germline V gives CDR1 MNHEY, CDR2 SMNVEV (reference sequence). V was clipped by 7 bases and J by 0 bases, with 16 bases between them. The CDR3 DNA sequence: TGTGCCAGCAATCCCTCTAGCGTCGGCTCCTACAATGAGCAGTTCTTC. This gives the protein CASNPSSVGSYNEQFF.

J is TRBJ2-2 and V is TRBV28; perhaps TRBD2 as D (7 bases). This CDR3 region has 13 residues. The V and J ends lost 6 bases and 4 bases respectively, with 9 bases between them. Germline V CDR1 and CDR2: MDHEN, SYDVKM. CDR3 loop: CASRRGGTGELFF. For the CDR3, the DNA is TGTGCCAGCAGGAGGGGGGGCACCGGGGAGCTGTTTTTT.

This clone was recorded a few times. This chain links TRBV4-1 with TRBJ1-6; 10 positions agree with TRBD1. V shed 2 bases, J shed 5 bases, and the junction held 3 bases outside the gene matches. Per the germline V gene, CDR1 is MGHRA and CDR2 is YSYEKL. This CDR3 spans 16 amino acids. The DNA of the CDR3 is TGCGCCAGCAGCCAACGGGACAGGGGCGATAATTCACCCCTCCACTTT. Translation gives CASSQRDRGDNSPLHF.

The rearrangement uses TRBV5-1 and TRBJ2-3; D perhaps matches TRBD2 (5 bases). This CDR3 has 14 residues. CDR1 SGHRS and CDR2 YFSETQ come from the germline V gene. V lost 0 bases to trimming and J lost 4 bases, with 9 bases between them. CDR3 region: CASSLGLTPDTQYF. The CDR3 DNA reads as TGCGCCAGCAGCTTGGGACTAACCCCAGATACGCAGTATTTT.

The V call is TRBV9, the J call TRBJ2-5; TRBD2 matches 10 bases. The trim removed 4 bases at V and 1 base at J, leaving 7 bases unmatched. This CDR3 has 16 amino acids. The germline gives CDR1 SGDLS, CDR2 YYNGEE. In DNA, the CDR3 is TGTGCCAGCAGCCCTGGGGGACTAGCGAGCCAAGAGACCCAGTACTTC. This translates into CASSPGGLASQETQYF.

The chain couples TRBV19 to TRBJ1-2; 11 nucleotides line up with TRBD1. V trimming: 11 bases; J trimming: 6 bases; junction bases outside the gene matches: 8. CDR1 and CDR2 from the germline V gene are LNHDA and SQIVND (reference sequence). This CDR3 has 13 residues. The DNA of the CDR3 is TGTGCCGGCCGGGACAGGGGGACGGATGGCTACACCTTC. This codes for CAGRDRGTDGYTF. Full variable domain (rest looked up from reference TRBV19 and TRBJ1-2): DGGITQSPKYLFRKEGQNVTLSCEQNLNHDAMYWYRQDPGQGLRLIYYSQIVNDFQKGDIAEGYSVSREKKESFPLTVTSAQKNPTAFYLCAGRDRGTDGYTFGSGTRLTVV.

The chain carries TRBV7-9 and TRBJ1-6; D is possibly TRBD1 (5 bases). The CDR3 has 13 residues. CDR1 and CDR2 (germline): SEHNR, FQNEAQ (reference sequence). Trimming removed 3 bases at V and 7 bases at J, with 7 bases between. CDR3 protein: CASSLGGNSPLHF. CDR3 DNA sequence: TGTGCCAGCAGCTTGGGGGGAAATTCACCCCTCCACTTT.

The CDR3 nucleotides are TGCGCCAGCAGCCAAGCGGGGACTTTTAGCTCCTACGAGCAGTACTTC. It specifies CASSQAGTFSSYEQYF. The chain employs TRBV4-1 and TRBJ2-7; possibly TRBD2 for D (6 bases). V shed 1 base and J shed 0 bases, with 13 bases lying between them. The CDR3 consists of 16 residues. Germline V gene sequence: CDR1 MGHRA, CDR2 YSYEKL.

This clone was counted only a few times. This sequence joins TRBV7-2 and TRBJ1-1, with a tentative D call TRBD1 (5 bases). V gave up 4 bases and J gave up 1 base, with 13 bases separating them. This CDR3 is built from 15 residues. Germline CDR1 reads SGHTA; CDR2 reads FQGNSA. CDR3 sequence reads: CASSSMGPGNTEAFF. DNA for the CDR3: TGTGCCAGCAGCTCGATGGGGCCCGGGAACACTGAAGCTTTCTTT.

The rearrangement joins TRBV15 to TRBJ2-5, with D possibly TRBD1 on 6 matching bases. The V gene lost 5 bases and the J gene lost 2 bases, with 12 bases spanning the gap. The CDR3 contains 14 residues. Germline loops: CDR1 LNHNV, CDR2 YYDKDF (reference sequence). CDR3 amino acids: CATSPDSAQETQYF. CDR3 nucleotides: TGTGCCACCAGCCCGGACAGCGCTCAAGAGACCCAGTACTTC.

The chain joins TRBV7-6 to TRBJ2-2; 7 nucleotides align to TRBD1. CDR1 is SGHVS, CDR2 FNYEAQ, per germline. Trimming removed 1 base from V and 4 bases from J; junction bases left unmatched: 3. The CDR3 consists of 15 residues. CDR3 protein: CASSLEGQTTGELFF. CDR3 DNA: TGTGCCAGCAGCTTAGAGGGACAGACCACCGGGGAGCTGTTTTTT.

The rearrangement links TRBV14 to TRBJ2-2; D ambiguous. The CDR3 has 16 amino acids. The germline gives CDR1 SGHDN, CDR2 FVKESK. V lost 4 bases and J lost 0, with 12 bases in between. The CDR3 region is CASSPWAGPNTGELFF. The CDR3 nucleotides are TGTGCCAGCAGCCCCTGGGCAGGCCCGAACACCGGGGAGCTGTTTTTT.

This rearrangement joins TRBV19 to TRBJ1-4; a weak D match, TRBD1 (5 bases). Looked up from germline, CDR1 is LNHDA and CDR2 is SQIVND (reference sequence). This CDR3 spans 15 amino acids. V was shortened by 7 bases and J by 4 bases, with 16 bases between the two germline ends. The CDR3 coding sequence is TGTGCCAGTACCGCTCCCGGGGGGGTTAATGAAAAACTGTTTTTT. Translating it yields CASTAPGGVNEKLFF.

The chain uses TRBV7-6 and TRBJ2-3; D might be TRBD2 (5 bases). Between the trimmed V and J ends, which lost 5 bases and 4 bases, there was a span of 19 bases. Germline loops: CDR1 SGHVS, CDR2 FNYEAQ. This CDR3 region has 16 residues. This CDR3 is CASSHSSGGSADTQYF. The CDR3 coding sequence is TGTGCCAGCAGCCACTCTTCAGGAGGCTCGGCAGATACGCAGTATTTT.

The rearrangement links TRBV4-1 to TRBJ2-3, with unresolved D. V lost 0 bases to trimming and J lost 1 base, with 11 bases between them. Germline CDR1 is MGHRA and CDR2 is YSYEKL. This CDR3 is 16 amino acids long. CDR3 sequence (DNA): TGCGCCAGCAGCCAAGATGACCGACTTCGCACAGATACGCAGTATTTT. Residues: CASSQDDRLRTDTQYF.

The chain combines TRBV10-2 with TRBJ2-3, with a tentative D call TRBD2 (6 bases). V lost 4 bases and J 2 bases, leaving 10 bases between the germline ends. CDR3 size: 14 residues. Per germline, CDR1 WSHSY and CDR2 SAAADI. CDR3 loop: CASSVTGDTDTQYF. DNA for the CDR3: TGCGCCAGCAGTGTGACGGGGGACACAGATACGCAGTATTTT.

DNA for the CDR3: TGTGCCAGCAGCGAACGGACTAGCGGGGACCATGGAGAGCAGTTCTTC. Translating gives CASSERTSGDHGEQFF. The chain has TRBV9 and TRBJ2-1, with 12 bases identical to TRBD2. CDR3 length: 16 amino acids. The V gene's germline CDR1 is SGDLS and CDR2 YYNGEE. Trimming at V came to 3 bases and at J to 10 bases, leaving 11 bases not matched to a gene. Variable domain in full (rest from reference TRBV9 and TRBJ2-1): DSGVTQTPKHLITATGQRVTLRCSPRSGDLSVYWYQQSLDQGLQFLIQYYNGEERAKGNILERFSAQQFPDLHSELNLSSLELGDSALYFCASSERTSGDHGEQFFGPGTRLTVL.

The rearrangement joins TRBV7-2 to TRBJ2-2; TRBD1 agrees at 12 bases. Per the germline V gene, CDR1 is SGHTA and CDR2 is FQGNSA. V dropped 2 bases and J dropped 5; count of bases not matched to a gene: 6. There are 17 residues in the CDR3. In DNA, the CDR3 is TGTGCCAGCAGCTTAAGGGGACAGGGGGCGCAGACCGGGGAGCTGTTTTTT. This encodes CASSLRGQGAQTGELFF.

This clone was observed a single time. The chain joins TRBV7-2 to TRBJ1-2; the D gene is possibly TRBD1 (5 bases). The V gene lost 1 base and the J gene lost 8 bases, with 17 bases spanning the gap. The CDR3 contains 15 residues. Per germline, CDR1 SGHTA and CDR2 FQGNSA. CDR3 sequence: CASSLVRGEGYGYTF. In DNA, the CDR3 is TGTGCCAGCAGCTTAGTCCGGGGGGAGGGTTACGGCTACACCTTC.

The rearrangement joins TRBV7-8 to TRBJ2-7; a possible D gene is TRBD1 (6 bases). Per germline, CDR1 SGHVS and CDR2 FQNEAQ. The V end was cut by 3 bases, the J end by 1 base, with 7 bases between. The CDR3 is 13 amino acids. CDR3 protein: CASSFRGSYEQYF. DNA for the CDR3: TGTGCCAGCAGCTTCAGGGGATCCTACGAGCAGTACTTC.

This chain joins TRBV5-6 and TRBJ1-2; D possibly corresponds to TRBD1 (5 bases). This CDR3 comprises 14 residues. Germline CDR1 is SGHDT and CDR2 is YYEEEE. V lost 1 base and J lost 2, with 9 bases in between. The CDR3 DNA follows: TGTGCCAGCAGCTTGTGGGGCGCGAACTATGGCTACACCTTC. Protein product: CASSLWGANYGYTF.